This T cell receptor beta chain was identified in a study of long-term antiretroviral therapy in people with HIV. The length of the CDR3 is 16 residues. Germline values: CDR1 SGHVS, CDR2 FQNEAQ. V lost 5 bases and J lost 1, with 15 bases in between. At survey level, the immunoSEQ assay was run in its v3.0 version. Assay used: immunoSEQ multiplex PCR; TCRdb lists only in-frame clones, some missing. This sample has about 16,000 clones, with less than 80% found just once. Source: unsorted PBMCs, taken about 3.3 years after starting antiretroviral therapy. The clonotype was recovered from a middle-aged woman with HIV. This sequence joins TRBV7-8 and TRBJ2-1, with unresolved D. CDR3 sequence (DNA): TGTGCCAGCAGCCAGACCCCACAGTGGTCCTACAATGAGCAGTTCTTC. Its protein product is CASSQTPQWSYNEQFF.